One and the same sample provided the 32 T cell receptor beta chains below, sequenced in a study of blood T cells in healthy people across ages. A second about 6 to 12 cycle PCR used barcoded and J-beta primers. TCRdb re-derived calls from the 5' RACE reads in MiXCR, one entry per CDR3 protein. The sample holds roughly 680,000 distinct CDR3 sequences, over 40% seen once. The sample consisted of blood. Every receptor here comes from a woman aged 80 or over in good health.

This chain joins TRBV9 and TRBJ2-1; 8 nucleotides align to TRBD2. Germline CDR1 and CDR2: SGDLS and YYNGEE. V was clipped by 1 base and J by 5 bases; unmatched bases: 5. The CDR3 is made up of 15 amino acids. This chain's CDR3 is CASSVQSGGNNEQFF. CDR3 DNA sequence: TGTGCCAGCAGCGTACAAAGCGGGGGTAACAATGAGCAGTTCTTC.

V usage is TRBV28 and J usage is TRBJ2-5, with TRBD1 matching 9 bases. CDR3 length: 15 amino acids. The germline V gene encodes CDR1 MDHEN and CDR2 SYDVKM. J was trimmed by 2 bases and V by 2 bases; bases with no gene match: 3. The chain's CDR3 is CASSLGDRAQETQYF. CDR3 coding DNA: TGTGCCAGCAGTTTAGGGGACAGGGCTCAAGAGACCCAGTACTTC.

The V call is TRBV20-1, the J call TRBJ1-1, with D tentatively TRBD1 (5 bases). Trimming removed 6 bases at V and 1 base at J, with 18 bases between. The CDR3 covers 15 residues. Germline CDR1 reads DFQATT; CDR2 reads SNEGSKA (reference sequence). The CDR3 is CSASGHVLGNTEAFF. The DNA for the CDR3 is TGCAGTGCAAGCGGACATGTACTGGGGAACACTGAAGCTTTCTTT.

The chain links TRBV20-1 to TRBJ2-7, with D uncertain. This CDR3 is 13 amino acids long. Germline values: CDR1 DFQATT, CDR2 SNEGSKA (reference sequence). V was pared by 3 bases and J by 0 bases, with 9 bases between. In DNA, the CDR3 is TGCAGTGCTAGGAGAACTAACTCCTACGAGCAGTACTTC. Its protein is CSARRTNSYEQYF.

V is TRBV7-2 and J is TRBJ1-4; tentative D call: TRBD1 (5 bases). Per germline, CDR1 SGHTA and CDR2 FQGNSA. The CDR3 has 15 amino acids. V lost 5 bases and J 8 bases, leaving 18 bases between the germline ends. The CDR3 bases are TGTGCCAGCAGCCGCTGGGGGGGGAACGACGAAAAACTGTTTTTT. This gives the protein CASSRWGGNDEKLFF.

V gene TRBV7-2 combines with J gene TRBJ2-5; no clear D. CDR3 length: 17 amino acids. Trimming cost V 1 base and J 2 bases, with 17 bases left between them. From germline, CDR1 is SGHTA and CDR2 FQGNSA. Here the CDR3 DNA reads TGTGCCAGCAGCTTAGGCCGTAGCCCTGCGCGTCAAGAGACCCAGTACTTC. This codes for CASSLGRSPARQETQYF.

This clonotype has only a few counts. A much larger clone is a single base away; this may be a read error. CDR3 amino acids: CASSLAGTGISPLHF. In DNA, the CDR3 is TGTGCCAGCAGCTTAGCCGGGACAGGGATTTCACCCCTCCACTTT. J is TRBJ1-6 and V is TRBV12-3 or TRBV12-4; 9 positions agree with TRBD1. This CDR3 spans 15 amino acids.

This chain uses TRBV27 with TRBJ1-2; a possible D gene is TRBD1 (5 bases). Trimming left V 3 bases short and J 0 bases short, with 17 bases between. The CDR3 is 17 amino acids. Germline V CDR1 and CDR2: MNHEY, SMNVEV (reference sequence). In DNA form, the CDR3 reads TGTGCCAGCAGTTTCCGGGGGACCCTTACGACTAACTATGGCTACACCTTC. As protein: CASSFRGTLTTNYGYTF.

The rearrangement uses TRBV20-1 and TRBJ2-3; D ambiguous. Trimming removed 6 bases at V and 0 bases at J, with 10 bases between. Looked up from germline, CDR1 is DFQATT and CDR2 is SNEGSKA (reference sequence). The CDR3 has 13 residues. For the CDR3, the DNA is TGCAGTGCACCTTACACTAGCACAGATACGCAGTATTTT. Translation gives CSAPYTSTDTQYF.

On this clonotype: Being one base from a much bigger clone, this may be a read error. The chain combines TRBV15 with TRBJ2-1; D remains ambiguous. With 7 bases removed from V and 5 bases from J, the gap between germline ends came to 15 bases. Per the germline V gene, CDR1 is LNHNV and CDR2 is YYDKDF (reference sequence). The CDR3 totals 14 residues. The CDR3 bases are TGTGCCACCATCCCAGCCTCCCAGAACAATGAGCAGTTCTTC. Residues: CATIPASQNNEQFF.

The V call is TRBV28, the J call TRBJ1-5; 7 bases are a match to TRBD1. The CDR3 runs 13 residues. Germline-derived CDR1 and CDR2 are MDHEN and SYDVKM. V shed 6 bases, J shed 7 bases, and the junction held 6 bases outside the gene matches. CDR3 region: CASRTGLWQPQHF. The DNA for the CDR3 is TGTGCCAGCAGGACAGGGTTATGGCAGCCCCAGCATTTT.

The V call is TRBV5-1, the J call TRBJ2-1; 8 bases map to TRBD2. The J segment lost 6 bases and the V segment lost 1 base, leaving 6 bases of the junction unmatched. The germline CDR1 and CDR2 sequences are SGHRS and YFSETQ. The CDR3 length is 15 residues. Here the CDR3 DNA reads TGCGCCAGCAGCTTGTCAGCGGGAGCAGTCAATGAGCAGTTCTTC. The encoded protein is CASSLSAGAVNEQFF.

The V and J genes are TRBV29-1 and TRBJ2-1, with 7 bases fitting TRBD2. The CDR3 has 14 residues. J was trimmed by 5 bases and V by 3 bases; bases with no gene match: 7. Per germline, CDR1 SQVTM and CDR2 ANQGSEA. The CDR3: CSVDLTSVNNEQFF. CDR3 DNA: TGCAGCGTTGACCTCACTAGCGTAAACAATGAGCAGTTCTTC.

The genes are TRBV15 and TRBJ2-3, with D uncertain. CDR1 and CDR2 from the germline V gene are LNHNV and YYDKDF (reference sequence). This CDR3 region has 13 residues. The V end was cut by 5 bases, the J end by 6 bases, with 12 bases between. In DNA form, the CDR3 reads TGTGCCACCAGCGGATCCTTATCGGATACGCAGTATTTT. As protein: CATSGSLSDTQYF.

The J gene is TRBJ2-7, the V gene TRBV5-1; TRBD2 is a possible D gene (6 bases). The DNA end favors TRBJ2-4, so the J call may be wrong. The CDR3 totals 16 residues. Germline V CDR1 and CDR2: SGHRS, YFSETQ. Here the CDR3 DNA reads TGCGCCAGCAGCTTGGCGATGGGGGGAGATAAAAACATTCAGTACTTC. Translated, it gives CASSLAMGGDKNIQYF.

V and J are TRBV7-2 and TRBJ2-1, with 7 positions matching TRBD1. The end of the DNA fits TRBJ2-4 better, so the J call may be wrong. The CDR3 consists of 14 residues. Germline V gene sequence: CDR1 SGHTA, CDR2 FQGNSA. This CDR3 is CASSTGQSYNDQYF. The CDR3 coding sequence is TGTGCCAGCAGCACGGGACAGTCCTACAATGATCAGTACTTC.

CDR3 DNA sequence: TGTGCCATCAGTCCCAGGGACAGCCCCTACGAGCAGTACTTC. Its translation is CAISPRDSPYEQYF. The V call is TRBV10-3, the J call TRBJ2-7; 7 bases match TRBD1. Germline lookup yields CDR1 ENHRY and CDR2 SYGVKD. The J segment lost 2 bases and the V segment lost 5 bases, leaving 6 bases of the junction unmatched. The CDR3 extends over 14 amino acids.

As to this clonotype: Germline and junction disagree at one end, which may indicate a read error. The chain couples TRBV29-1 to TRBJ2-7, with 7 bases aligning to TRBD1. Germline V gives CDR1 SQVTM, CDR2 ANQGSEA. The CDR3 totals 16 residues. The CDR3, as DNA: TGCAGCGTCGAAGGCTGGGCCGGGACAGACAGCTACGAGCAGTACTTC. This translates into CSVEGWAGTDSYEQYF.

The rearrangement uses TRBV12-3 or TRBV12-4 and TRBJ1-2; the match to TRBD1 covers 9 bases. V was pared by 7 bases and J by 1 base, with 4 bases of the junction left unmatched. The CDR3 runs 14 residues. As DNA, the CDR3 is TGTGCCAGCACACGGACAGGGGTTAACTATGGCTACACCTTC. Translating gives CASTRTGVNYGYTF.

V and J are TRBV11-2 and TRBJ2-5, with D unclear. The end of the DNA aligns better with TRBJ2-7, so the J call may be wrong. The CDR3 runs to 14 residues. Germline CDR1 reads SGHAT; CDR2 reads FQNNGV. This CDR3 reads CASSLVQVGYEQYF. The CDR3 region has the DNA TGTGCCAGCAGCTTAGTCCAGGTTGGCTACGAGCAGTACTTC.

The V and J genes are TRBV25-1 and TRBJ1-4, with D perhaps matching TRBD1 (6 bases). Trimming took 8 bases from V and 7 from J, leaving 17 bases between them. The CDR3 length is 14 residues. Germline CDR1 and CDR2: MGHDK and SYGVNS. This chain's CDR3 is CASSDNRGGEKLFF. The CDR3, as DNA: TGTGCCAGCTCCGACAATAGGGGGGGTGAAAAACTGTTTTTT. Drawing the rest from reference TRBV25-1 and TRBJ1-4, the complete variable domain is EADIYQTPRYLVIGTGKKITLECSQTMGHDKMYWYQQDPGMELHLIHYSYGVNSTEKGDLSSESTVSRIRTEHFPLTLESARPSHTSQYLCASSDNRGGEKLFFGSGTQLSVL.

The chain carries TRBV20-1 and TRBJ2-1; the D gene is possibly TRBD2 (6 bases). The CDR3 extends over 16 amino acids. Trimming stripped 7 bases from V and 0 bases from J, with 19 bases between. Germline V lookup: CDR1 DFQATT, CDR2 SNEGSKA (reference sequence). The CDR3 spells CSVTTSYDSSYNEQFF. The CDR3 DNA reads TGCAGTGTAACCACTAGCTACGATAGCTCCTACAATGAGCAGTTCTTC.

This clonotype has ten or more counts. The V and J genes are TRBV5-1 and TRBJ1-2; D call uncertain. V gave up 0 bases and J gave up 0 bases, with 6 bases separating them. Germline CDR1 and CDR2: SGHRS and YFSETQ. CDR3 length: 14 residues. The CDR3 DNA sequence: TGCGCCAGCAGCTTGGAGGGAGCTAACTATGGCTACACCTTC. Protein sequence: CASSLEGANYGYTF.

This chain's CDR3 is CASSVGSPYEQYF. Written as DNA, the CDR3 is TGTGCCAGCAGTGTGGGCAGCCCCTACGAGCAGTACTTC. V and J are TRBV12-3 or TRBV12-4 and TRBJ2-7; D remains unclear. The CDR3 is 13 residues long. V shed 5 bases and J shed 2 bases, with 10 bases lying between them.

This clonotype has just a few counts. The genes are TRBV14 and TRBJ2-4, with 8 bases matching TRBD2. CDR1 is SGHDN, CDR2 FVKESK, per germline. The trim removed 1 base at V and 3 bases at J, leaving 2 bases unmatched. The CDR3 contains 15 residues. The DNA for the CDR3 is TGTGCCAGCAGCCAAGCGGGAGGGGGCAAAAACATTCAGTACTTC. Its protein product is CASSQAGGGKNIQYF.

On this clonotype itself: A read error may be the cause here, since a much bigger clone is one base away. This chain links TRBV2 with TRBJ2-7; weak D call: TRBD1 (6 bases). The end of the DNA aligns better with TRBJ2-5, so the J call may be wrong. In germline, CDR1 is SNHLY, CDR2 FYNNEI. CDR3 length: 15 amino acids. CDR3: CACSVQGSPGETQYF. CDR3 DNA: TGTGCCTGCAGCGTACAGGGATCGCCTGGGGAGACCCAGTACTTC.

This clonotype was picked up many times. This chain's CDR3 is CSARDRSATEAFF. In nucleotides, the CDR3 is TGCAGTGCGCGGGACAGGTCGGCGACTGAAGCTTTCTTT. The chain carries TRBV20-1 and TRBJ1-1, with 8 bases fitting TRBD1. The CDR3 consists of 13 residues. Germline V CDR1 and CDR2: DFQATT, SNEGSKA (reference sequence). Unmatched junction bases numbered 8, after V lost 6 bases and J lost 5 bases.

This clonotype was found many times. The chain employs TRBV5-6 and TRBJ1-1; D is ambiguous. CDR3 length equals 11 residues. V lost 4 bases and J 5 bases, leaving 6 bases between the germline ends. CDR1 SGHDT and CDR2 YYEEEE come from the germline V gene. This CDR3 is CASSGSTEAFF. Here the CDR3 DNA reads TGTGCCAGCAGCGGTAGTACTGAAGCTTTCTTT.

This clonotype was picked up many times. This chain joins TRBV20-1 and TRBJ2-5; the D gene is possibly TRBD2 (6 bases). Germline V CDR1 and CDR2: DFQATT, SNEGSKA (reference sequence). The CDR3 extends over 15 amino acids. Trimming took 0 bases from V and 5 from J, leaving 16 bases between them. CDR3 sequence: CSARDHGGEGETQYF. DNA of the CDR3: TGCAGTGCTAGAGATCATGGCGGGGAAGGGGAGACCCAGTACTTC.

V usage is TRBV12-3 or TRBV12-4 and J usage is TRBJ2-5; D is possibly TRBD1 (6 bases). The CDR3 contains 14 residues. Trimming shortened V by 5 bases and J by 2 bases, and 12 bases separated the two germline ends. In nucleotides, the CDR3 is TGTGCCAGCAGTGGGGACACCTTACAAGAGACCCAGTACTTC. This gives the protein CASSGDTLQETQYF.

This clonotype was seen at least ten times. The chain links TRBV12-3 or TRBV12-4 to TRBJ2-4; TRBD2 aligns across 7 bases. Trimming removed 6 bases from V and 0 bases from J; junction bases left unmatched: 5. The CDR3 loop spans 15 amino acids. The CDR3 region is CASSMGGAAKNIQYF. CDR3 sequence (DNA): TGTGCCAGCAGCATGGGAGGGGCAGCCAAAAACATTCAGTACTTC.

The J gene is TRBJ2-3, the V gene TRBV7-3, with D possibly TRBD2 on 5 matching bases. Germline V CDR1 and CDR2: SGHTA, FQGTGA. V was cut by 5 bases and J by 1 base, with 16 bases left in between. The CDR3 consists of 16 residues. The CDR3 loop is CASSRGLSLGTDTQYF. CDR3 nucleotides: TGTGCCAGCAGCCGAGGACTGTCCTTGGGCACAGATACGCAGTATTTT.